Below, 32 T cell receptor beta chains from the same sample are listed, as sequenced in a study of blood T cell repertoires in COVID-19. Produced via immunoSEQ multiplex PCR; TCRdb's table is partial and in-frame only. Of more than 50,000 clones listed, roughly 74% are singletons. The sequenced sample consisted of peripheral blood. These receptors came from a woman aged 80 or older with acute or convalescent COVID-19.

This chain joins TRBV18 and TRBJ1-6; no clear D gene. The germline gives CDR1 KGHSH, CDR2 LQKENI. Trimming pared 2 bases from V and 2 bases from J, leaving 4 bases between. CDR3 length: 14 amino acids. CDR3 amino acids: CASSPEPYNSPLHF. DNA for the CDR3: TGTGCCAGCTCACCAGAGCCCTATAATTCACCCCTCCACTTT.

The J gene is TRBJ2-2, the V gene TRBV1; the table's D call, TRBD1, was not checked against the DNA. TRBV1 is a listed pseudogene. This CDR3 contains 21 residues. CDR3 residues: CTSSHYNTGQGTQIHTGELFF. The CDR3 region has the DNA TGCACCAGCAGCCACTACAATACGGGACAGGGGACCCAAATTCACACCGGGGAGCTGTTTTTT.

V and J are TRBV5-5 and TRBJ2-3; TRBD1 matches at 9 bases. The CDR3 runs 15 residues. Germline CDR1 reads SGHKS; CDR2 reads YYEKEE (reference sequence). The V segment lost 2 bases and the J segment 1 base; nucleotides outside the gene matches: 2. This CDR3 reads CASSFRDRGTDTQYF. The DNA of the CDR3 is TGTGCCAGCAGCTTTAGGGACAGGGGCACAGATACGCAGTATTTT.

This chain links TRBV11-3 with TRBJ2-1; possibly TRBD2 for D (6 bases). The germline gives CDR1 SGHNT, CDR2 YENEEA. This CDR3 has 16 residues. V was trimmed by 1 base and J by 0 bases, leaving 10 bases between them. CDR3: CASSLGGGNSYNEQFF. The CDR3 DNA reads TGTGCCAGCAGCTTAGGCGGCGGGAACTCCTACAATGAGCAGTTCTTC.

The chain recombines TRBV7-9 with TRBJ2-3; TRBD2 aligns across 8 bases. The germline V gene has CDR1 SEHNR and CDR2 FQNEAQ (reference sequence). This CDR3 spans 16 amino acids. V shed 4 bases and J 2 bases; nucleotides not matched to a gene: 8. CDR3 nucleotide sequence: TGTGCCAGCAGCTCTACCGGGACTAGACACACAGATACGCAGTATTTT. Protein sequence: CASSSTGTRHTDTQYF. Filled out from reference TRBV7-9 and TRBJ2-3, the complete variable domain reads DTGVSQNPRHKITKRGQNVTFRCDPISEHNRLYWYRQTLGQGPEFLTYFQNEAQLEKSRLLSDRFSAERPKGSFSTLEIQRTEQGDSAMYLCASSSTGTRHTDTQYFGPGTRLTVL.

This chain uses TRBV27 with TRBJ1-2; 8 bases map to TRBD1. This CDR3 contains 14 residues. The germline gives CDR1 MNHEY, CDR2 SMNVEV (reference sequence). V dropped 3 bases and J dropped 4; count of bases not matched to a gene: 4. In nucleotides, the CDR3 is TGTGCCAGCAGTTTGAACAGGGGGGTCTATGGCTACACCTTC. Protein sequence: CASSLNRGVYGYTF.

There are a few counts of this clone. The J gene is TRBJ1-5, the V gene TRBV6-6; 7 nucleotides agree with TRBD1. Germline CDR1 reads MNHNY; CDR2 reads SVGAGI (reference sequence). Trimming removed 7 bases from V and 0 bases from J; junction bases left unmatched: 6. The CDR3 has 15 residues. The CDR3 loop reads CASKLQGDSNQPQHF. The CDR3 coding sequence is TGTGCCAGCAAACTGCAGGGGGATAGCAATCAGCCCCAGCATTTT.

The rearrangement joins TRBV7-2 to TRBJ1-4, with D maybe TRBD1 (5 bases). The V gene lost 1 base and the J gene lost 7 bases, with 16 bases spanning the gap. Germline CDR1 SGHTA, CDR2 FQGNSA. This CDR3 spans 16 amino acids. CDR3 sequence (DNA): TGTGCCAGCAGCTTAGGCGTCGCAGGGAATGTTGAAAAACTGTTTTTT. As protein: CASSLGVAGNVEKLFF.

The chain uses TRBV10-3 and TRBJ2-3; the match to TRBD1 covers 7 bases. The CDR3 covers 14 residues. Trimming removed 5 bases from V and 0 bases from J; junction bases left unmatched: 2. The germline CDR1 and CDR2 sequences are ENHRY and SYGVKD. This chain's CDR3 is CAISLTGSTDTQYF. The CDR3 bases are TGTGCCATCAGTTTGACAGGGAGCACAGATACGCAGTATTTT.

In its sample, this clone was seen a few times. The chain joins TRBV3-1 (or the pseudogene TRBV3-2) to TRBJ2-3; 9 bases match TRBD2. In germline, CDR1 is LGHDT, CDR2 YNNKEL (reference sequence). This CDR3 has 15 amino acids. V gave up 4 bases and J gave up 1 base; unmatched junction bases: 3. The CDR3 spells CASSPRLAGTDTQYF. CDR3 DNA sequence: TGTGCCAGCAGCCCGAGACTAGCGGGCACAGATACGCAGTATTTT.

The J gene is TRBJ2-3, the V gene TRBV6-2 or TRBV6-3, with D perhaps matching TRBD2 (6 bases). The CDR3 loop spans 15 amino acids. Germline V lookup: CDR1 MNHEY, CDR2 SVGEGT. V lost 6 bases, J lost 2 bases, and 15 bases lay in between. The CDR3 here is CASSRGVAATDTQYF. CDR3 DNA sequence: TGTGCCAGCAGCCGGGGAGTAGCGGCCACAGATACGCAGTATTTT.

This clone was seen a single time. V is TRBV10-2 and J is TRBJ2-2; 8 nucleotides align to TRBD2. Germline V gene sequence: CDR1 WSHSY, CDR2 SAAADI. J lost 3 bases, V lost 3 bases, and 6 bases had no gene match. The CDR3 has 16 residues. The CDR3 DNA is TGCGCCAGCAGTGACCCGGCGGGGGGCGACACCGGGGAGCTGTTTTTT. Residues: CASSDPAGGDTGELFF.

The chain links TRBV11-3 to TRBJ2-7, with TRBD1 as a possible D gene (8 bases). Trimming removed 5 bases at V and 3 bases at J, with 14 bases between. The germline gives CDR1 SGHNT, CDR2 YENEEA. The CDR3 loop spans 14 amino acids. The CDR3 region has the DNA TGTGCCAGCAGCAGAAGCGGGACAGGCTACGAGCAGTACTTC. It translates to CASSRSGTGYEQYF.

This clone turned up a few times. The rearrangement links TRBV15 to TRBJ2-6, with a tentative D call TRBD1 (6 bases). The CDR3 totals 20 residues. Looked up from germline, CDR1 is LNHNV and CDR2 is YYDKDF (reference sequence). Trimming shortened V by 2 bases and J by 0 bases, and 20 bases separated the two germline ends. Here the CDR3 reads CATSRPTGSGFNSGANVLTF. The CDR3 nucleotides are TGTGCCACCAGCAGACCCACAGGGTCGGGTTTTAACTCTGGGGCCAACGTCCTGACTTTC.

The chain employs TRBV7-3 and TRBJ1-6; no firm D call. CDR3 length equals 15 residues. Germline V CDR1 and CDR2: SGHTA, FQGTGA. Trimming removed 1 base at V and 8 bases at J, with 12 bases between. The CDR3 here is CASSLIPGADSPLHF. The CDR3 nucleotides are TGTGCCAGCAGCTTAATTCCGGGTGCAGATTCACCCCTCCACTTT.

V and J are TRBV12-3 or TRBV12-4 and TRBJ2-3, with a tentative D call TRBD1 (5 bases). The CDR3 runs 12 residues. Between the trimmed V and J ends, which lost 5 bases and 4 bases, there was a span of 7 bases. CDR3 in DNA: TGTGCCAGCAGTCAAGGGGCAGATACGCAGTATTTT. It translates to CASSQGADTQYF.

This chain links TRBV24-1 with TRBJ2-1, with TRBD2 as a possible D gene (5 bases). Trimming took 3 bases from V and 0 from J, leaving 11 bases between them. The germline gives CDR1 KGHDR, CDR2 SFDVKD. The CDR3 runs 16 residues. The CDR3 here is CATSDRKRNSYNEQFF. CDR3 bases: TGTGCCACCAGTGATCGTAAGCGGAACTCCTACAATGAGCAGTTCTTC.

The sample holds a few counts of this clone. The chain is built from TRBV28 and TRBJ1-5; 12 nucleotides agree with TRBD1. The V and J ends lost 8 bases and 5 bases, in that order; junction bases with no gene match: 4. The CDR3 length is 14 residues. Germline CDR1 reads MDHEN; CDR2 reads SYDVKM. The CDR3 is CASRDRGRDQPQHF. Here the CDR3 DNA reads TGTGCCAGCCGGGACAGGGGGCGTGATCAGCCCCAGCATTTT. The variable domain in full, completed from reference TRBV28 and TRBJ1-5, reads DVKVTQSSRYLVKRTGEKVFLECVQDMDHENMFWYRQDPGLGLRLIYFSYDVKMKEKGDIPEGYSVSREKKERFSLILESASTNQTSMYLCASRDRGRDQPQHFGDGTRLSIL.

The chain employs TRBV11-2 and TRBJ2-1, with a possible D match to TRBD2 (6 bases). V was cut by 5 bases and J by 2 bases, with 16 bases left in between. Germline CDR1 reads SGHAT; CDR2 reads FQNNGV. The CDR3 contains 16 residues. The CDR3 DNA is TGTGCCAGCAGCCCCCCCCCGGGAGCCCCCTACAATGAGCAGTTCTTC. This sequence encodes CASSPPPGAPYNEQFF.

The rearrangement links TRBV19 to TRBJ2-6; D might be TRBD1 (5 bases). Looked up from germline, CDR1 is LNHDA and CDR2 is SQIVND (reference sequence). The V end was cut by 3 bases, the J end by 0 bases, with 12 bases between. The CDR3 is 17 amino acids. The CDR3 region has the DNA TGTGCCAGTAGTATTCAGGGTCAGAGCTCTGGGGCCAACGTCCTGACTTTC. Its protein is CASSIQGQSSGANVLTF.

The rearrangement joins TRBV29-1 to TRBJ1-2, with TRBD1 as a possible D gene (6 bases). Germline assignment: CDR1 SQVTM and CDR2 ANQGSEA. With 3 bases removed from V and 4 bases from J, the gap between germline ends came to 18 bases. The CDR3 is 15 residues long. The chain's CDR3 is CSVDKGQGSPYGYTF. The CDR3 bases are TGCAGCGTTGATAAGGGGCAGGGGTCGCCCTATGGCTACACCTTC.

The rearrangement uses TRBV27 and TRBJ2-7; 8 bases agree with TRBD2. CDR3 length: 14 amino acids. Germline V CDR1 and CDR2: MNHEY, SMNVEV (reference sequence). Unmatched junction bases numbered 4, after V lost 6 bases and J lost 0 bases. This chain's CDR3 is CASRHSGNSYEQYF. Here the CDR3 DNA reads TGTGCCAGCAGGCATAGCGGGAACTCCTACGAGCAGTACTTC.

The CDR3 DNA reads TGTGCCAGCAGCTTATTAGCGGGCAAAGAGACCCAGTACTTC. The encoded protein is CASSLLAGKETQYF. The chain employs TRBV7-8 and TRBJ2-5; 7 nucleotides agree with TRBD2. This CDR3 region has 14 residues. With V trimmed by 2 bases and J by 3 bases, 3 bases remained unmatched. Germline V gene lookup returns CDR1 SGHVS and CDR2 FQNEAQ. The entire variable domain, with the rest obtained from reference TRBV7-8 and TRBJ2-5, is as follows: GAGVSQSPRYKVAKRGQDVALRCDPISGHVSLFWYQQALGQGPEFLTYFQNEAQLDKSGLPSDRFFAERPEGSVSTLKIQRTQQEDSAVYLCASSLLAGKETQYFGPGTRLLVL.

V and J are TRBV19 and TRBJ2-1, with a tentative D call TRBD2 (5 bases). The germline V gene has CDR1 LNHDA and CDR2 SQIVND (reference sequence). Trimming shortened V by 8 bases and J by 10 bases, and 12 bases separated the two germline ends. CDR3 length: 11 amino acids. CDR3 coding DNA: TGTGCCAGTGCCCGTCGGGGAGAGCAGTTCTTC. It codes for CASARRGEQFF. The full variable domain, in which reference TRBV19 and TRBJ2-1 provide the parts outside the CDR3, is DGGITQSPKYLFRKEGQNVTLSCEQNLNHDAMYWYRQDPGQGLRLIYYSQIVNDFQKGDIAEGYSVSREKKESFPLTVTSAQKNPTAFYLCASARRGEQFFGPGTRLTVL.

This rearrangement joins TRBV19 to TRBJ2-5; D uncertain. Germline V gene data show CDR1 as LNHDA and CDR2 as SQIVND (reference sequence). Trimming left V 1 base short and J 2 bases short, with 11 bases between. The CDR3 length is 15 residues. The CDR3: CASSIAGHGQETQYF. The CDR3 DNA follows: TGTGCCAGTAGTATAGCGGGTCACGGACAAGAGACCCAGTACTTC. The complete variable domain, with remaining parts taken from reference TRBV19 and TRBJ2-5, reads DGGITQSPKYLFRKEGQNVTLSCEQNLNHDAMYWYRQDPGQGLRLIYYSQIVNDFQKGDIAEGYSVSREKKESFPLTVTSAQKNPTAFYLCASSIAGHGQETQYFGPGTRLLVL.

The chain has TRBV5-1 and TRBJ2-1; D possibly corresponds to TRBD1 (8 bases). This CDR3 comprises 18 residues. V dropped 4 bases and J dropped 6 bases, with 26 bases sitting between them. Germline V gene sequence: CDR1 SGHRS, CDR2 YFSETQ. CDR3 bases: TGCGCCAGCAGCATTCAGGTCGCAGGGGGCGGGAGAAGCAATGAGCAGTTCTTC. This translates into CASSIQVAGGGRSNEQFF.

The genes are TRBV19 and TRBJ1-2; D perhaps matches TRBD1 (5 bases). The CDR3 contains 14 residues. The V gene lost 5 bases and the J gene lost 8 bases, with 18 bases spanning the gap. Germline CDR1 is LNHDA and CDR2 is SQIVND (reference sequence). In DNA form, the CDR3 reads TGTGCCAGTAGTTTCTTAGGAAGGGGCGGAGGCTACACCTTC. Translation gives CASSFLGRGGGYTF.

The V call is TRBV6-5, the J call TRBJ2-5; D perhaps matches TRBD1 (5 bases). The CDR3 length is 14 residues. CDR1 and CDR2 from the germline V gene are MNHEY and SVGAGI. The germline V and J ends were trimmed by 7 bases and 5 bases, with 17 bases remaining between them. CDR3 amino acids: CASTRQGLLETQYF. As DNA, the CDR3 is TGTGCCAGCACGCGGCAGGGCCTTCTTGAGACCCAGTACTTC.

V is TRBV6-2 or TRBV6-3 and J is TRBJ2-5; TRBD2 might be the D (5 bases). This CDR3 is built from 16 residues. Germline values: CDR1 MNHEY, CDR2 SVGEGT. Trimming removed 0 bases from V and 2 bases from J, with 13 bases in between. The CDR3, as DNA: TGTGCCAGCAGTTACTCGGGCGGGCTTATACAAGAGACCCAGTACTTC. Its protein is CASSYSGGLIQETQYF.

This clone has a single count. The genes are TRBV9 and TRBJ2-6; 7 nucleotides match TRBD1. Germline CDR1 is SGDLS and CDR2 is YYNGEE. V trimming: 3 bases; J trimming: 4 bases; junction bases outside the gene matches: 4. The CDR3 totals 15 residues. CDR3 loop: CASSETGAGANVLTF. CDR3 nucleotides: TGTGCCAGCAGCGAAACAGGGGCCGGGGCCAACGTCCTGACTTTC.

This clone was seen a few times. The chain has TRBV30 and TRBJ2-2; the D is unclear. The germline CDR1 and CDR2 sequences are GTSNPN and SVGIG (reference sequence). Trimming cost V 0 bases and J 8 bases, with 10 bases left between them. The CDR3 spans 13 residues. CDR3 loop: CAWSVAVPGELFF. CDR3 nucleotides: TGTGCCTGGAGTGTCGCAGTACCAGGGGAGCTGTTTTTT.

The V call is TRBV28, the J call TRBJ2-5; 8 positions agree with TRBD2. From germline, CDR1 is MDHEN and CDR2 SYDVKM. Trimming at V came to 3 bases and at J to 6 bases, leaving 9 bases not matched to a gene. The CDR3 has 15 residues. CDR3 sequence reads: CASSLTGGGWQTQYF. DNA of the CDR3: TGTGCCAGCAGTTTGACAGGCGGGGGGTGGCAGACCCAGTACTTC.